The 16 T cell receptor beta chains below were found in one sample sequenced in a study of CD8 T cells in ankylosing spondylitis. MiXCR, applied by TCRdb to the 5' RACE reads, yields one record per CDR3 protein. The sample has around 130,000 distinct CDR3 sequences, 6% to 8.5% seen once. Sample: blood, either unsorted or a sorted T cell fraction (not recorded which). The receptor source for this set is a male donor with ankylosing spondylitis or in good health (not recorded which).

This clonotype appeared many times. The chain recombines TRBV5-6 with TRBJ2-1; no definite D call. Germline values: CDR1 SGHDT, CDR2 YYEEEE. V was shortened by 1 base and J by 6 bases, with 14 bases between the two germline ends. The CDR3 covers 15 residues. CDR3 amino acids: CASSLYVSMANEQFF. For the CDR3, the DNA is TGTGCCAGCAGCTTGTACGTCTCCATGGCCAATGAGCAGTTCTTC.

This clonotype was counted a single time. The gene calls are TRBV14 and TRBJ2-1; 10 bases match TRBD1. The CDR3 runs to 14 residues. The ends lost 4 bases at V and 6 bases at J; junction bases unmatched: 3. Per the germline V gene, CDR1 is SGHDN and CDR2 is FVKESK. The CDR3 DNA follows: TGTGCCAGCAGCCCTGGACAGGGGGTCAATGAGCAGTTCTTC. Translated, it gives CASSPGQGVNEQFF.

This clonotype was seen many times. For the CDR3, the DNA is TGCAGCGTTGAGGGCAGGCAAAGGACCGGGGAGCTGTTTTTT. Its translation is CSVEGRQRTGELFF. The J gene is TRBJ2-2, the V gene TRBV29-1; D is unresolved. The CDR3 totals 14 residues. Per germline, CDR1 SQVTM and CDR2 ANQGSEA. The V and J ends lost 3 bases and 5 bases respectively, with 13 bases between them.

This clonotype was picked up many times. This chain links TRBV6-6 with TRBJ2-3; 8 bases match TRBD2. Germline V gene data show CDR1 as MNHNY and CDR2 as SVGAGI (reference sequence). CDR3 size: 13 residues. After removal of 10 bases from V and 4 bases from J, the junction contained 7 bases not matched to a gene. CDR3: CANPGRDADTQYF. DNA for the CDR3: TGTGCCAACCCCGGGAGGGACGCAGATACGCAGTATTTT.

This clonotype was seen a few times. CDR3 in amino acids: CASRLTGTSGNSYGYTF. The CDR3 bases are TGTGCCAGCAGACTTACAGGGACTTCCGGGAACAGCTATGGCTACACCTTC. The chain uses TRBV27 and TRBJ1-2, with D possibly matching TRBD1 (6 bases). Germline-derived CDR1 and CDR2 are MNHEY and SMNVEV (reference sequence). CDR3 length equals 17 residues. V gave up 6 bases and J gave up 4 bases, with 24 bases separating them.

This clonotype was recorded many times. The chain combines TRBV7-2 with TRBJ1-5, with 7 bases identical to TRBD1. Germline V CDR1 and CDR2: SGHTA, FQGNSA. With V trimmed by 2 bases and J by 4 bases, 5 bases remained unmatched. The CDR3 runs 15 residues. The CDR3 loop is CASSLMGDRNQPQHF. In nucleotides, the CDR3 is TGTGCCAGCAGCTTAATGGGGGACAGAAATCAGCCCCAGCATTTT.

In its sample, this clonotype was seen many times. The CDR3: CASTRGTGGSYEQYF. The CDR3 DNA follows: TGTGCCAGCACCCGGGGAACAGGGGGATCCTACGAGCAGTACTTC. The chain couples TRBV6-1 to TRBJ2-7, with TRBD1 identical over 8 bases. From germline, CDR1 is MNHNS and CDR2 SASEGT. This CDR3 is 15 amino acids long. V was clipped by 7 bases and J by 1 base; unmatched bases: 9.

This chain connects TRBV6-2 or TRBV6-3 to TRBJ2-1; 9 positions agree with TRBD1. CDR3 size: 16 residues. Germline trimming cut 4 bases from V and 8 bases from J; bases unmatched to any gene: 12. Germline V gives CDR1 MNHEY, CDR2 SVGEGT. The CDR3 sequence is CASSFPPGTGRDEQFF. The CDR3 DNA reads as TGTGCCAGCAGTTTCCCACCCGGGACAGGGAGGGATGAGCAGTTCTTC.

This clonotype was seen many times. The rearrangement joins TRBV5-1 to TRBJ2-3; 8 bases agree with TRBD1. CDR3 size: 16 residues. Per the germline V gene, CDR1 is SGHRS and CDR2 is YFSETQ. V trimming: 4 bases; J trimming: 2 bases; junction bases outside the gene matches: 9. The CDR3 DNA is TGCGCCAGCAGCCAGCGAGGGACAGGCCCCACAGATACGCAGTATTTT. Translated, it gives CASSQRGTGPTDTQYF.

At least ten counts were recorded for this clonotype. The chain has TRBV15 and TRBJ2-3, with D possibly being TRBD2 (6 bases). The CDR3 is 17 residues long. Trimming took off 1 base at V and 4 bases at J, with 18 bases between the two ends. The germline CDR1 and CDR2 sequences are LNHNV and YYDKDF (reference sequence). This CDR3 reads CATSRAPGAPGADTQYF. As DNA, the CDR3 is TGTGCCACCAGCAGAGCGCCGGGCGCGCCGGGGGCAGATACGCAGTATTTT. Together with reference TRBV15 and TRBJ2-3, the CDR3 gives the full variable domain: DAMVIQNPRYQVTQFGKPVTLSCSQTLNHNVMYWYQQKSSQAPKLLFHYYDKDFNNEADTPDNFQSRRPNTSFCFLDIRSPGLGDTAMYLCATSRAPGAPGADTQYFGPGTRLTVL.

At least ten counts were recorded for this clonotype. V is TRBV12-3 or TRBV12-4 and J is TRBJ2-7; the D gene is possibly TRBD1 (5 bases). The CDR3 loop spans 18 amino acids. Trimming cost V 4 bases and J 6 bases, with 28 bases left between them. As DNA, the CDR3 is TGTGCCAGCAGTTCACTTACTACTGGCCTTCAGGGCCGCCTCGAGCAGTACTTC. Residues: CASSSLTTGLQGRLEQYF.

The rearrangement joins TRBV6-6 to TRBJ2-1, with a tentative D call TRBD2 (6 bases). CDR3 length: 13 residues. Germline V gene data show CDR1 as MNHNY and CDR2 as SVGAGI (reference sequence). The ends were cut back, 6 bases at V and 6 bases at J, with 12 bases in the middle. The CDR3 region is CASSEARGNEQFF. CDR3 nucleotide sequence: TGTGCCAGCAGCGAGGCGCGGGGCAATGAGCAGTTCTTC.

At least ten counts were recorded for this clonotype. This chain links TRBV16 with TRBJ2-1; D gene unclear. CDR1 is KGHSY, CDR2 FQNENV, per germline. The CDR3 contains 16 residues. Deletions cut 2 bases from V and 7 bases from J, with 18 bases between. CDR3 region: CASSQSEALLGNEQFF. The DNA of the CDR3 is TGTGCCAGCAGCCAAAGTGAGGCCTTACTGGGAAATGAGCAGTTCTTC.

Many counts were recorded for this clonotype. This chain links TRBV20-1 with TRBJ2-3; D is possibly TRBD1 or TRBD2 (6 bases each). CDR3 length: 15 amino acids. Germline V gene data show CDR1 as DFQATT and CDR2 as SNEGSKA (reference sequence). Trimming stripped 6 bases from V and 1 base from J, with 17 bases between. The DNA of the CDR3 is TGCAGTGCCGCCCGTAGGGGGGAGGGCACAGATACGCAGTATTTT. This translates into CSAARRGEGTDTQYF.

This clonotype was detected ten times or more. The chain recombines TRBV4-3 with TRBJ2-4; tentative D call: TRBD1 (5 bases). With 0 bases removed from V and 3 bases from J, the gap between germline ends came to 12 bases. Germline assignment: CDR1 LGHNA and CDR2 YSLEER. This CDR3 is built from 16 residues. For the CDR3, the DNA is TGCGCCAGCAGCCAAGAGGCAGGGATGGGCAAAAACATTCAGTACTTC. This translates into CASSQEAGMGKNIQYF.

This clonotype showed up many times. The chain couples TRBV20-1 to TRBJ2-7, with a weak D call TRBD2 (5 bases). Germline V gene lookup returns CDR1 DFQATT and CDR2 SNEGSKA (reference sequence). The CDR3 totals 21 residues. V gave up 2 bases and J gave up 3 bases, with 35 bases separating them. CDR3 bases: TGCAGTGCTAGATCCCTCGGGGAAAATCCCTCCATCGGTCCCCCGGGCTACGAGCAGTACTTC. Translating gives CSARSLGENPSIGPPGYEQYF.